This is a list of T cell receptor beta chains from one sample in a study of T cell changes during pregnancy in multiple sclerosis. Sequencing used immunoSEQ multiplex PCR; TCRdb keeps in-frame clones, though not all of them. Among some 57,000 clones, less than 95% were seen once, and the ten largest hold about 0.49%. The material was CD4+ T cells from peripheral blood mononuclear cells, obtained after pregnancy. These receptors were collected from a female donor in good health, enrolled as a control in a pregnancy study. Both conserved end residues are part of each CDR3. The D gene is left open where the match is weak. The size entry is marked missing in some rows and otherwise reads once, few, many or a size class.

TGTGCCAGCAGCCCCTCTGCCCTAGCGACGGGGAACACCGGGGAGCTGTTTTTT	CASSPSALATGNTGELFF	.	.	TRBV5-4	TRBJ2-2
TGTGCCAGCTCACCTACCGGGACAGGGATAGCTAACTATGGCTACACCTTC	CASSPTGTGIANYGYTF	TRBD1	.	TRBV18	TRBJ1-2
TGTGCCAGCTCACCACGGCGGACAGGGGGTTACCAAGAGACCCAGTACTTC	CASSPRRTGGYQETQYF	TRBD1	.	TRBV18	TRBJ2-5
TGTGCCATCAGGGGACAGGGCGGTGGGACCGGGGAGCTGTTTTTT	CAIRGQGGGTGELFF	TRBD1	.	TRBV10-3	TRBJ2-2
TGTGCTAGTGGTTTGAGAGGAGAGACCCAGTACTTC	CASGLRGETQYF	.	.	TRBV12-5	TRBJ2-5
TGTGCCACCAGCGGAGTGGTAGAAGAGACCCAGTACTTC	CATSGVVEETQYF	.	.	TRBV15	TRBJ2-5
TGTGCCAGCAGTCCGGGGACTAACTATGGCTACACCTTC	CASSPGTNYGYTF	.	.	TRBV7-3	TRBJ1-2
TGTGCCAGTAGTATTGGTCAGTTCTCCGAGCAGTACTTC	CASSIGQFSEQYF	.	.	TRBV19	TRBJ2-7
TGTGCCAGCAGCGCCCGAGTGGAGACCCAGTACTTC	CASSARVETQYF	.	.	TRBV7-2	TRBJ2-5
TGTGCCAGCAGCAGGACCGGGACAGAGAATATCCCCTACACCTTC	CASSRTGTENIPYTF	TRBD1	.	TRBV11-2	TRBJ1-2
TGTGCCAGCAGCGCCCCGACTAGCGGGGACTACGAGCAGTACTTC	CASSAPTSGDYEQYF	TRBD2	.	TRBV7-2	TRBJ2-7
TGTGCCAGTAGTATCGCAGTGGGGCAGGGTAATGAAAAACTGTTTTTT	CASSIAVGQGNEKLFF	.	.	TRBV19	TRBJ1-4
TGCGCCAGCAGCGACAGGGTGGTAGGGAACACTGAAGCTTTCTTT	CASSDRVVGNTEAFF	TRBD1	.	TRBV4-3	TRBJ1-1
TGTGCCAGCGCGAGACAGGGCACGTTGGGCTACACCTTC	CASARQGTLGYTF	TRBD1	.	TRBV6-4	TRBJ1-2
TGTGCCAGCAGCCCACGGGACAGCCCCAATTCACCCCTCCACTTT	CASSPRDSPNSPLHF	TRBD1	.	TRBV5-4	TRBJ1-6
TGCGCCAGCAGTGACCCGGAGACAGGGGGCCGAAGTGGCTACACCTTC	CASSDPETGGRSGYTF	TRBD1	.	TRBV23-1	TRBJ1-2
TGTGCCAGCAGCCAGACCCTAGCGGGGTACTACGAGCAGTACTTC	CASSQTLAGYYEQYF	TRBD2	.	TRBV14	TRBJ2-7
TGTGCCAGCAGTGGGACCAGGGGACAAGAGACCCAGTACTTC	CASSGTRGQETQYF	.	.	TRBV6-1	TRBJ2-5
TGTGCCAGCAGTGAAGGGACAGGTTCTGGGGATTCACCCCTCCACTTT	CASSEGTGSGDSPLHF	TRBD1	.	TRBV6-1	TRBJ1-6
TGTGCCAGTAGAACAGCAGGGGTTGCACCCCTCCACTTT	CASRTAGVAPLHF	.	once	TRBV19	TRBJ1-6
TGTGCCAGCAGCCGGGAAACGGGACAGGGATACGAGCAGTACTTC	CASSRETGQGYEQYF	TRBD1	.	TRBV14	TRBJ2-7
TGTGCCAGCAGCCAAGGACAGGGGATCACTGAAGCTTTCTTT	CASSQGQGITEAFF	TRBD1	.	TRBV5-6	TRBJ1-1
TGTGCCAGCAGTTCCCGGGACACACTGCATGGCTACACCTTC	CASSSRDTLHGYTF	.	.	TRBV11-3	TRBJ1-2
TGTGCCAGCAGCTTGGCTAGCGGGGGGCAAATCTACGAGCAGTACTTC	CASSLASGGQIYEQYF	TRBD2	.	TRBV5-5	TRBJ2-7
TGCGCCAGCAGCGCCGGGACTTCCGGCTATGGCTACACCTTC	CASSAGTSGYGYTF	.	.	TRBV5-1	TRBJ1-2
TGTGCCAGCAGCATCCTGCCAGTCTCTGGAAACACCATATATTTT	CASSILPVSGNTIYF	.	.	TRBV5-5	TRBJ1-3
TGCAGCGTTGTACAGGGGTCTAACTATGGCTACACCTTC	CSVVQGSNYGYTF	TRBD1	once	TRBV29-1	TRBJ1-2
TGTGCCTGGAGTGTAAAGGATCCGGGAGGCTGGGGAGCCACTGAAGCTTTCTTT	CAWSVKDPGGWGATEAFF	.	.	TRBV30	TRBJ1-1
TGTGCCAGCAGTTACTCGGCAGGGAAAACTGAAGCTTTCTTT	CASSYSAGKTEAFF	.	.	TRBV6-5	TRBJ1-1
TGTGCCAGCAGTTCAACTTCGACAGGTCCCTTCGGAGTACCCCTCCACTTT	CASSSTSTGPFGVPLHF	.	.	TRBV27	TRBJ1-6
TGTGCCTGGAGTCTTGGAGGTGGCTACACCTTC	CAWSLGGGYTF	.	.	TRBV30	TRBJ1-2
TGTGCCAGCAGCGCCGACAGGGGGTTCCTCTACGAGCAGTACTTC	CASSADRGFLYEQYF	TRBD1	.	TRBV7-2	TRBJ2-7
TGTGCCAGCAGCTTGCGGACTAGCGGGGCTTACTACAATGAGCAGTTCTTC	CASSLRTSGAYYNEQFF	TRBD2	.	TRBV7-8	TRBJ2-1
TGTGCCAGCAGTTGGACAGGGGAGAACTATCAGCCCCAGCATTTT	CASSWTGENYQPQHF	TRBD1	.	TRBV6-1	TRBJ1-5
TGTGCCAGCAGCTCCCCAGGGCGCGCCACAGATACGCAGTATTTT	CASSSPGRATDTQYF	.	once	TRBV13	TRBJ2-3
TGTGCCAGCAGCCCGGGGACAGGGAGGACCGGGGAGCTGTTTTTT	CASSPGTGRTGELFF	TRBD1	.	TRBV5-8	TRBJ2-2
TGTGCCAGCAGCAAGACAGGGGGCCCGGGCACTGAAGCTTTCTTT	CASSKTGGPGTEAFF	TRBD1	many	TRBV7-3	TRBJ1-1
TGCGCCAGCAGCTTGGGACTAGCAGGGTCCGGGGAGCTGTTTTTT	CASSLGLAGSGELFF	TRBD2	.	TRBV5-1	TRBJ2-2
TGTGCCAGCAGCTTACAGCCGTTGTCCTACGAGCAGTACTTC	CASSLQPLSYEQYF	.	.	TRBV5-4	TRBJ2-7
TGCGCCAGCAGCCAGGCCCTCTTTACAGGGTCGGTCGGAAGTGGCTACACCTTC	CASSQALFTGSVGSGYTF	.	.	TRBV4-3	TRBJ1-2
TGTGCCAGCAGCCTCATAACAGGGGACTATGGCTACACCTTC	CASSLITGDYGYTF	TRBD1	.	TRBV6-5	TRBJ1-2
TGCAGCGTTGATGCGGCAGGGATTAATGAAAAACTGTTTTTT	CSVDAAGINEKLFF	.	.	TRBV29-1	TRBJ1-4
TGTGCCAGCAGTGAGGAGACAGGGGAACACACTGAAGCTTTCTTT	CASSEETGEHTEAFF	TRBD1	.	TRBV6-1	TRBJ1-1
TGTGCCAGCAGTTTATCGTTGGTAGCGGGACTCCAAGAGACCCAGTACTTC	CASSLSLVAGLQETQYF	TRBD2	.	TRBV27	TRBJ2-5
TGTGCCAGGACCGAGGGGGATCAAGAGACCCAGTACTTC	CARTEGDQETQYF	.	.	TRBV2	TRBJ2-5
TGCGCCAGCAGCCAAATGGTGACAAGGGGGATGCGGGAGCAGTTCTTC	CASSQMVTRGMREQFF	.	.	TRBV4-1	TRBJ2-1
TGCAGCGTTCGCGGTTTAATGAACACTGAAGCTTTCTTT	CSVRGLMNTEAFF	.	.	TRBV29-1	TRBJ1-1
TGTGCCAGCAGCTCTACTACAGGAAACACTGAAGCTTTCTTT	CASSSTTGNTEAFF	.	.	TRBV7-2	TRBJ1-1
TGTGCCAGCAGCTTGAGGGCGGGAGCTAGCACAGATACGCAGTATTTT	CASSLRAGASTDTQYF	TRBD2	.	TRBV7-9	TRBJ2-3